This is a list of T cell receptor beta chains from one sample in a study of T-cell memory formation after mild COVID-19. TCRdb fed the 5' RACE reads into MiXCR, producing one record per CDR3 protein. Altogether about 200,000 distinct CDR3 sequences are present, approximately 10% being singletons, with the ten largest covering 3% to 4.5%. Material for sequencing was PBMCs or a T cell subset sorted from them (not recorded which). The source is a man aged 18 to 30 who had mild COVID-19 (a few samples of this study predate the infection). Cell type and time point are not known. Both conserved end residues are part of each CDR3.

V gene | CDR3 length | CDR3 protein
TRBV7-9 | 16 | CASSLDRGAGNNEQFF
TRBV7-2 | 14 | CASRTGGGTDTQYF
TRBV12-3/TRBV12-4 | 13 | CASSWGTGIDYTF
TRBV6-1 | 13 | CVSFRTGENIQYF
TRBV12-3/TRBV12-4 | 12 | CASRSALGRQSF
TRBV15 | 15 | CATSRGGTDQETQYF
TRBV7-8 | 16 | CASSLVTSGGAREQFF
TRBV6-2/TRBV6-3 | 12 | CASSFPPETQYF
TRBV11-2 | 12 | CASSLPRGTQYF
TRBV7-2 | 17 | CASSLGRGRNPYNEQFF
TRBV29-1 | 14 | CSADIGLGTTEAFF
TRBV11-2 | 16 | CASRVGRGYNTGELFF
TRBV5-5 | 15 | CASSLSREISQPQHF
TRBV7-9 | 14 | CASSRPKGFDGYTF
TRBV7-9 | 17 | CASSPPVGTGAYNEQFF
TRBV18 | 15 | CASSPKISGANVLTF
TRBV3-1 | 11 | CASSAPPRAFF
TRBV18 | 16 | CASSPAGKGAKEKLFF
TRBV24-1 | 19 | CATSSHHDRDTLEDQPQHF
TRBV6-5 | 16 | CASSYTGTGRPYGYTF
TRBV5-1 | 13 | CASSLIQVGEQFF
TRBV9 | 17 | CASSAVRRGSWTGELFF
TRBV24-1 | 19 | CATAHSTPGQGASTDTQYF
TRBV5-1 | 15 | CASSAHFSGANVLTF
TRBV20-1 | 16 | CSAISGIAGGKNIQYF
TRBV7-9 | 14 | CASRGTESPYEQYF
TRBV7-6 | 17 | CASSLEGALLSTDTQYF
TRBV7-8 | 13 | CASSAVRQETQYF
TRBV4-3 | 14 | CASSQEPGANVLTF
TRBV6-5 | 14 | CASSYKSQNYGYTF
TRBV7-9 | 14 | CSSSHTGSTDTQYF
TRBV7-9 | 14 | CASRKVEANEKLFF
TRBV3-1 | 20 | CASSQTLRSGGAPSTGELFF
TRBV4-3 | 16 | CASSQDLQGLGEKLFF
TRBV10-1 | 16 | CASNSRPPEGNQPQHF
TRBV7-2 | 13 | CASSSIAGLRAFF
TRBV6-5 | 15 | CASSYSGTGDQPQHF
TRBV7-2 | 20 | CASARARGGLRFPGTDTQYF
TRBV5-1 | 16 | CASSRQDLSSYNEQFF
TRBV9 | 15 | CASSTRGATRETQYF